The present T cell receptor beta chain was sequenced within a study of blood T cell repertoires in COVID-19 (dated by TCRdb to the early 2020s). For the study in its entirety: Samples from collaborators originated in the United States, Italy and Spain and spanned both the acute and convalescent phases of COVID-19. Where available, HLA class I and class II types were obtained from metadata supplied by the sample provider rather than from assay-based typing. Samples were obtained from the ongoing ImmuneRACE study (first 160 participants) and from 1,200 or so subjects provided by 6 global collaborators. The material from the prospective study consisted of cDNA or gDNA derived from T cells, B-cell-depleted T cells, or PBMCs. Deeply sampled blood TCRbeta repertoires from subjects exposed to, actively infected with, or recovered from COVID-19 were included in the dataset. A de-identified subject ID, COVID-19 status, age in years and sex were almost always included in the sample metadata. The repertoires were released in a freely available public database meant as a resource for research on the immune response to SARS-CoV-2. What the authors observed across the whole study: How much clinical and demographic metadata was included differed by source and by participant, and the metadata was provided uncurated.

The immunoSEQ Assay, a bias-controlled multiplex PCR, was used to amplify TCRbeta CDR3 regions from genomic DNA. The study's processing was this. The number of nucleated cells in each sample was estimated by amplification of reference gene primers within the assay. To quantify the absolute abundance of each unique TCRbeta CDR3 rearrangement, sequence reads were collapsed and filtered. Productive Simpson clonality was computed per sample as the square root of Simpson's diversity index over productive rearrangements. TCRdb obtained this table from immuneACCESS and retained in-frame rearrangements with V and J assigned. These tables miss some clones; where compared with another copy, unresolved V genes account for less than half of the shortfall, and the remainder is unexplained. D and trimming were read from the DNA, whereas the V and J calls and clone size are those reported in that table. The sample table records approximately 100,000 clones; roughly 90% of these occur just once. About 3.5% of the sample comes from the top ten.

Collaborating institutions collected whole blood in K2EDTA tubes following their own protocols. For TCRbeta analysis, collaborators shipped samples in one of three forms: frozen whole blood, isolated PBMCs, or DNA extracted from either of those sample types. Concerning this clone itself: The antigen this receptor binds is unknown. The sample holds no much larger clone one base away, and base qualities are not on file.

The CDR3 covers 16 residues, taking in both the cysteine and the phenylalanine. Only the CDR3 portion is preserved as DNA: 48 bases, with reading frame beginning at the first base. Via the germline V gene, CDR1 is MGHRA and CDR2 YSYEKL. Germline trimming amounts to 1 base on V and 4 bases on J, with 1 as the count of junction bases outside the gene matches. The sequenced sample consisted of peripheral blood. Here the chain combines TRBV4-1 and TRBJ2-2, and TRBD2 matches 12 of the central bases. The receptor was isolated from a woman aged 55-70 years with acute or convalescent COVID-19. The DNA sequence follows: TGCGCCAGCAGCCAAGGACTAGCGGGAGCCACCGGGGAGCTGTTTTTT. Its protein reads: CASSQGLAGATGELFF.